Listed below are T cell receptor beta chains from one sample, sequenced in a study of blood T cell repertoires in COVID-19. Sequencing was performed with immunoSEQ multiplex PCR; in TCRdb, only in-frame clones are kept and a portion is missing. The sample consists of around 190,000 clones, around 87% of them appearing once. Input material: PBMCs or T cells enriched from blood (not recorded which). These receptors all come from a middle-aged woman in a cohort exposed to, infected with or recovered from COVID-19 (not recorded which). CDR3s include the opening cysteine and the closing phenylalanine or tryptophan. Fields, in order: clone size, D gene, V gene, J gene, CDR3 protein, CDR3 DNA. A D gene is named only where the DNA matches it firmly. Clone size is not always given. Where it is, it says once, few, many or a class for expanded clones.

>-|TRBD2|TRBV7-8|TRBJ2-2
CASRRTGGADTGELFF
TGTGCCAGCAGACGCACCGGGGGGGCCGACACCGGGGAGCTGTTTTTT
>-|-|TRBV9|TRBJ2-7
CASSAGPTSFYEQYF
TGTGCCAGCAGCGCCGGACCGACTAGTTTCTACGAGCAGTACTTC
>-|-|TRBV30|TRBJ2-7
CAWSVQGTSEQYF
TGTGCCTGGAGTGTACAGGGTACTTCCGAGCAGTACTTC
>-|-|TRBV9|TRBJ1-1
CASSVDGNTEAFF
TGTGCCAGCAGCGTAGACGGGAACACTGAAGCTTTCTTT
>-|TRBD1|TRBV28|TRBJ1-5
CASSPAPGQGVFQPQHF
TGTGCCAGCAGTCCTGCCCCGGGACAGGGGGTTTTTCAGCCCCAGCATTTT
>once|-|TRBV21-1|TRBJ2-2
CASSKALWIRSRTGELFF
TGTGCCAGCAGCAAAGCGCTTTGGATCAGGTCCCGCACCGGGGAGCTGTTTTTT
>-|TRBD1|TRBV11-2|TRBJ2-4
CASRRTGQAKNIQYF
TGTGCCAGCAGGCGGACAGGGCAGGCCAAAAACATTCAGTACTTC
>-|-|TRBV4-1|TRBJ1-1
CASSQGRTQNTEAFF
TGCGCCAGCAGCCAAGGCAGGACTCAGAACACTGAAGCTTTCTTT
>-|TRBD2|TRBV9|TRBJ2-1
CASSVGTSGPYNEQFF
TGTGCCAGCAGCGTGGGGACTAGCGGGCCCTACAATGAGCAGTTCTTC
>-|TRBD1|TRBV27|TRBJ1-2
CASSPGTVRRLGYTF
TGTGCCAGCAGTCCGGGGACAGTCCGCCGGTTAGGTTACACCTTC
>-|-|TRBV29-1|TRBJ1-1
CSVDGGAVTEAFF
TGCAGCGTTGATGGGGGGGCTGTCACTGAAGCTTTCTTT
>-|-|TRBV6-5|TRBJ1-1
CASSTDGMNTEAFF
TGTGCCAGCAGCACCGACGGGATGAACACTGAAGCTTTCTTT
>-|-|TRBV15|TRBJ1-5
CATSTDGGPQHF
TGTGCCACCAGCACCGACGGGGGGCCCCAGCATTTT
>-|-|TRBV6-2/TRBV6-3|TRBJ2-7
CASSYDSHSSYEQYF
TGTGCCAGCAGTTACGACAGTCATAGCTCCTACGAGCAGTACTTC
>-|-|TRBV7-9|TRBJ2-1
CASSDTLAPSSYNEQFF
TGTGCCAGCAGCGATACCCTAGCGCCAAGCTCCTACAATGAGCAGTTCTTC
>-|-|TRBV7-8|TRBJ1-5
CASSPVRQMEPQHF
TGTGCCAGCAGCCCCGTACGTCAGATGGAGCCCCAGCATTTT
>-|TRBD1|TRBV5-6|TRBJ2-3
CASSFGTASTDTQYF
TGTGCCAGCAGCTTCGGGACAGCTAGCACAGATACGCAGTATTTT
>few|-|TRBV6-5|TRBJ2-5
CASSMGRKGETQYF
TGTGCCAGCAGCATGGGGAGAAAAGGGGAGACCCAGTACTTC
>once|-|TRBV27|TRBJ1-1
CASSLNGKGGTEAFF
TGTGCCAGCAGTTTAAACGGAAAGGGAGGCACTGAAGCTTTCTTT
>-|-|TRBV27|TRBJ2-5
CASSSLGGGGETQYF
TGTGCCAGCAGCTCGCTCGGGGGAGGTGGAGAGACCCAGTACTTC
>-|TRBD1|TRBV5-4|TRBJ1-1
CAWRDRGLGTEAFF
TGTGCATGGAGGGACAGGGGGCTGGGGACTGAAGCTTTCTTT
>-|-|TRBV28|TRBJ1-3
CASTPAGKGTGNTIYF
TGTGCCAGCACCCCGGCGGGTAAGGGAACTGGAAACACCATATATTTT
>-|-|TRBV6-6|TRBJ1-1
CASRELGLNTEAFF
TGTGCCAGCAGGGAATTGGGCCTAAACACTGAAGCTTTCTTT
>-|TRBD1|TRBV5-1|TRBJ1-4
CASSLGQGIEKLFF
TGCGCCAGCAGCTTGGGACAGGGTATTGAAAAACTGTTTTTT
>few|TRBD2|TRBV5-8|TRBJ2-7
CASSRLEVAGGREYF
TGTGCCAGCAGCCGGCTAGAGGTAGCGGGGGGAAGGGAGTACTTC
>-|TRBD2|TRBV13|TRBJ2-1
CASSLGRLAGDYNEQFF
TGTGCCAGCAGCTTAGGGCGACTAGCGGGGGATTACAATGAGCAGTTCTTC
>-|-|TRBV14|TRBJ1-1
CASSLYRALNTEAFF
TGTGCCAGCAGCCTATACAGGGCTTTGAACACTGAAGCTTTCTTT
>-|-|TRBV2|TRBJ1-1
CASSEREGTEAFF
TGTGCCAGCAGTGAGAGGGAGGGGACTGAAGCTTTCTTT
>-|-|TRBV5-1|TRBJ2-3
CASSRTDSRTDTQYF
TGCGCCAGCAGCAGGACGGACAGTCGCACAGATACGCAGTATTTT
>-|-|TRBV6-1|TRBJ2-7
CASSDPFPGIEQYF
TGTGCCAGCAGTGACCCCTTCCCGGGGATCGAGCAGTACTTC
>-|TRBD2|TRBV5-6|TRBJ2-5
CASSLELAGRLETQYF
TGTGCCAGCAGCTTGGAACTAGCGGGGAGGTTGGAGACCCAGTACTTC
>-|TRBD1|TRBV7-9|TRBJ1-1
CASRRTGGGSPEAFF
TGTGCCAGCAGACGAACAGGGGGAGGGTCCCCTGAAGCTTTCTTT
>-|TRBD1|TRBV5-1|TRBJ1-1
CASSEGAGWDTEAFF
TGCGCCAGCAGCGAGGGGGCGGGTTGGGACACTGAAGCTTTCTTT
>-|TRBD1|TRBV5-4|TRBJ1-1
CASSDPRGRHTEAFF
TGTGCCAGCAGCGACCCCAGGGGGCGGCACACTGAAGCTTTCTTT
>-|-|TRBV5-1|TRBJ1-1
CASSLAREMNTEAFF
TGCGCCAGCAGCTTGGCCAGGGAAATGAACACTGAAGCTTTCTTT
>-|-|TRBV14|TRBJ2-3
CASSPYTGNTDTQYF
TGTGCCAGCAGCCCTTACACGGGGAACACAGATACGCAGTATTTT
>-|TRBD1|TRBV5-1|TRBJ1-1
CASSLVGGQSEAFF
TGCGCCAGCAGCTTGGTGGGGGGACAGTCTGAAGCTTTCTTT
>-|TRBD1|TRBV13|TRBJ1-2
CASSSRGPNYGYTF
TGTGCCAGCAGCTCTAGGGGGCCGAACTATGGCTACACCTTC
>-|-|TRBV19|TRBJ1-5
CASRAVGQSNQPQHF
TGTGCCAGTAGGGCCGTCGGACAGAGCAATCAGCCCCAGCATTTT
>-|TRBD1|TRBV29-1|TRBJ1-1
CSVHRGPEAFF
TGCAGCGTTCACAGGGGACCTGAAGCTTTCTTT
>-|TRBD1|TRBV7-8|TRBJ1-5
CASSLSRGQGGQPQHF
TGTGCCAGCAGCTTATCCCGAGGACAGGGAGGGCAGCCCCAGCATTTT
>-|-|TRBV27|TRBJ2-7
CASSLSIGAREQYF
TGTGCCAGCAGTTTATCGATTGGGGCAAGGGAGCAGTACTTC
>once|-|TRBV7-9|TRBJ1-2
CASSLGDRSYGYTF
TGTGCCAGCAGCTTAGGTGACAGGAGCTATGGCTACACCTTC
>few|TRBD2|TRBV4-1|TRBJ2-1
CASSSWTSGGPGNEQFF
TGCGCCAGCAGCTCTTGGACTAGCGGGGGGCCGGGCAATGAGCAGTTCTTC
>-|-|TRBV6-1|TRBJ1-4
CASSEVDRRNEKLFF
TGTGCCAGCAGTGAAGTAGACAGGAGGAATGAAAAACTGTTTTTT